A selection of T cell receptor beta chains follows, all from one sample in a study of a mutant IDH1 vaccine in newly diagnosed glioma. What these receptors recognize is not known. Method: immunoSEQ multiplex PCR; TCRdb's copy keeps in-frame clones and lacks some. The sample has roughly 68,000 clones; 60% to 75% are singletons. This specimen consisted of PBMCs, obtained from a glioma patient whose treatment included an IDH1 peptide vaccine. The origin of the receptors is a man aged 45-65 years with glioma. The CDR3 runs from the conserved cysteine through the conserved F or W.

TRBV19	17	CASSFRPRAPIYNEQFF
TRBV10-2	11	CASSRRTEAFF
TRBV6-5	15	CASRLDRGDDQPQHF
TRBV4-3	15	CASSQEAGGRDTQYF
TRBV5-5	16	CASSLEFRPSPSGYTF
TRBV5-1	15	CASSLAGTINYEQYF
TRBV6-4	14	CASSPPGTNEKLFF
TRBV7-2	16	CASSSSGGVGGYGYTF
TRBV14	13	CASSHAFYNEQFF
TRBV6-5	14	CASSRSWGNTEAFF
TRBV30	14	CAWSVGTDPYEQYF
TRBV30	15	CAWSPLLGIQETQYF
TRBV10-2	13	CASSEVSNQPQHF
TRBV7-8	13	CASSPWGGQPQHF
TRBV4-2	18	CASSQDPYHTGLNTEAFF
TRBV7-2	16	CASSLGLAGLSYEQYF
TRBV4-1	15	CASSSQTGMNTEAFF
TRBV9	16	CASSGRPGTLTNEQFF
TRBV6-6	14	CASSYAGGNYGYTF
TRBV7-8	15	CASSFKEGTYNEQFF
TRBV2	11	CASAGANVLTF
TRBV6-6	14	CASSYDRPRVEQYF
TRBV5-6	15	CASSAQGGEADTQYF
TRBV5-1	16	CASSAGQGVMNTEAFF
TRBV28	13	CASTGGTSYEQYF
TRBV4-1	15	CASSQPTGGNQPQHF
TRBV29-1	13	CSGSQGEGSPLHF
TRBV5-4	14	CASSSSPTEREQFF
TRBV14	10	CASSGEKLFF
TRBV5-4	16	CASSLGTSGGGDTQYF
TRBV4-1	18	CASSQDLQVRAKAQPQHF
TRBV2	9	CASRSPQHF
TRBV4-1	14	CASSQAGQIGEQYF
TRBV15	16	CATSRDLGGGRETQYF
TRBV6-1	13	CASIRGEGTEAFF
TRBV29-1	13	CSVEDSEGTEQFF
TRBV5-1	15	CASRATTGSAGELFF
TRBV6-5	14	CASSPGKGRTEAFF
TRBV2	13	CASSETDRYEQYF
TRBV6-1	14	CASSSPGQVYEQYF
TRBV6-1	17	CASSEDGVAGGQETQYF
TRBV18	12	CASSPRRETQYF
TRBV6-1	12	CASGGGVYEQYF
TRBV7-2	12	CASRSIGDTIYF
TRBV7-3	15	CASSRQADPYNEQFF
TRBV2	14	CASSGGPPNQPQHF
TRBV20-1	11	CSASGPLEAFF
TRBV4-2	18	CASSQEGTSGGGTYEQYF
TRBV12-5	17	CASGLVELGRRVTEAFF
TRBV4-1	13	CASRRGAFETQYF
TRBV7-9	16	CASSLGFDETNEKLFF
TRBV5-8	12	CASSLQRSWQYF
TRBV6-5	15	CASSSDRAFNTEAFF
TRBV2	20	CASSEASGTPPAGSYNEQFF
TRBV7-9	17	CASSTPWGGSYTGELFF
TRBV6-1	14	CASSEGGTGEKLFF
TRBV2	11	CASSQANEQFF
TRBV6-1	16	CASSVAGGISGNTIYF
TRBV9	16	CASSVSGRSNTGELFF
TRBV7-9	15	CASSFLAGGQSEQFF